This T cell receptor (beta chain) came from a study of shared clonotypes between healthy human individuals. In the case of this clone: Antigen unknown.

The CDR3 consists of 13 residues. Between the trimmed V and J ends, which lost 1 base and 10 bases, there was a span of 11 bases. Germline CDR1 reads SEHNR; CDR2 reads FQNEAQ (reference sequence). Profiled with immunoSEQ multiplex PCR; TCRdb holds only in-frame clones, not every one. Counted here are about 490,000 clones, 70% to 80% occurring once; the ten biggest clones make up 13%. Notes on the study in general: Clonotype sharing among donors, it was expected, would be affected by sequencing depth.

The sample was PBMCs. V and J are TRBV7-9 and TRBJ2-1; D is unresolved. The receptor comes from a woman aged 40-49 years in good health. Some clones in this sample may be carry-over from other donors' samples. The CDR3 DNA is TGTGCCAGCAGCTTAGTTTTGGATCGCGAGCAGTTCTTC. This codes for CASSLVLDREQFF.